This T cell receptor (beta chain) was recovered during a study of T cell changes during pregnancy in multiple sclerosis. With V trimmed by 3 bases and J by 6 bases, 14 bases remained unmatched. The CDR3 has 17 residues. The V gene's germline CDR1 is SGHAT and CDR2 FQNNGV. Sequenced by immunoSEQ multiplex PCR; TCRdb stores in-frame clones only, minus some. The repertoire holds tens of thousands of clones, with 90% as singletons. This material consisted of peripheral blood, taken in the first trimester of pregnancy. This chain links TRBV11-2 with TRBJ2-1; 7 bases match TRBD1. The sequence came from a female donor in good health, enrolled as a control in a pregnancy study. In DNA form, the CDR3 reads TGTGCCAGCAGCTTTCTAACCAGGGGGTATTTCGCCAATGAGCAGTTCTTC. Encoded protein: CASSFLTRGYFANEQFF.